Listed here are 7 T cell receptor beta chains from one sample, sequenced in a study of blood T cell repertoires in COVID-19. Repertoires were generated with immunoSEQ multiplex PCR, while TCRdb's copy carries only in-frame clones and drops some. The data show approximately 190,000 clones, 70% to 90% seen once. The material sequenced was peripheral blood. The receptor set was obtained from a man aged 55 to 69 with active or convalescent COVID-19.

The genes are TRBV6-5 and TRBJ1-4; 8 bases fit TRBD1. V gave up 0 bases and J gave up 5 bases; unmatched junction bases: 5. The germline V gene has CDR1 MNHEY and CDR2 SVGAGI. The CDR3 sequence is 16 residues long. The CDR3: CASSYSTAGGNEKLFF. The CDR3 nucleotides are TGTGCCAGCAGTTACTCGACTGCAGGGGGCAATGAAAAACTGTTTTTT.

The genes are TRBV7-9 and TRBJ2-4; 7 nucleotides line up with TRBD2. Germline lookup yields CDR1 SEHNR and CDR2 FQNEAQ (reference sequence). The CDR3 has 14 amino acids. V was clipped by 1 base and J by 6 bases; unmatched bases: 3. The CDR3 coding sequence is TGTGCCAGCAGCTTAGAGGCTAGCGGAAACATTCAGTACTTC. Encoded protein: CASSLEASGNIQYF.

This clone appeared once. Compared with germline, one end of the junction differs, possibly owing to a read error. V usage is TRBV30 and J usage is TRBJ2-7; the D is unclear. The CDR3 is 9 amino acids. Germline loops: CDR1 GTSNPN, CDR2 SVGIG (reference sequence). The DNA for the CDR3 is TGTGCCTGGAACCCGAACGCCGGCTTC. This encodes CAWNPNAGF.

This clone has a single count. The chain links TRBV21-1 to TRBJ1-1; TRBD1, the table's D call, lacks a check against the DNA. TRBV21-1 is termed a pseudogene. This CDR3 comprises 15 residues. The CDR3 region has the DNA TGTGCCAGCAGCAAAGTAAGGGGGACGAACACTGAAGCTTTCTTT. The encoded protein is CASSKVRGTNTEAFF.

This sequence joins TRBV15 and TRBJ2-5; D is ambiguous. V lost 3 bases to trimming and J lost 2 bases, with 10 bases between them. Germline-derived CDR1 and CDR2 are LNHNV and YYDKDF (reference sequence). The CDR3 totals 14 residues. In DNA form, the CDR3 reads TGTGCCACCAGCAGCCACACAAAACAAGAGACCCAGTACTTC. Amino acid sequence: CATSSHTKQETQYF.

The chain carries TRBV4-1 and TRBJ2-1, with 10 nucleotides matching TRBD2. Germline CDR1 is MGHRA and CDR2 is YSYEKL. After removal of 0 bases from V and 10 bases from J, the junction contained 15 bases not matched to a gene. The CDR3 contains 18 residues. Here the CDR3 DNA reads TGCGCCAGCAGCCAAGAGAACTTGGCCGCTAGCGGGGGCCTGGAGCAGTTCTTC. Translating it yields CASSQENLAASGGLEQFF.

CDR3: CASSLGLTQYF. The CDR3 coding sequence is TGTGCCAGCAGTCTAGGACTAACGCAGTATTTT. This chain links TRBV12-3 or TRBV12-4 with TRBJ2-3; D perhaps matches TRBD2 (6 bases). V dropped 5 bases and J dropped 9 bases, with 9 bases sitting between them. The CDR3 spans 11 residues.